This section outlines one T cell receptor (beta chain) sequence together with its context. Assay: immunoSEQ multiplex PCR; the TCRdb copy retains only in-frame clones and omits some. The repertoire holds some 87,000 clones, with about nine tenths as singletons. The data were taken from a study of technical replicates of blood from a few donors. CDR3 size: 17 residues. V lost 1 base, J lost 8 bases, and 10 bases stayed unmatched. Germline assignment: CDR1 LNHNV and CDR2 YYDKDF (reference sequence). This TCR was recovered from a human donor in good health. Sequenced input: T cells isolated from PBMCs. The chain combines TRBV15 with TRBJ2-1; 11 bases are shared with TRBD2. The CDR3 sequence is CATSRGVAGGPRDEQFF. CDR3 DNA: TGTGCCACCAGCAGAGGGGTAGCGGGAGGGCCGCGGGATGAGCAGTTCTTC.